Detailed here is one T cell receptor (beta chain). Then a second PCR, running about 6 to 12 cycles, was carried out with a sample-barcoded 5' primer and a J-beta primer mix. TCRdb analysed the 5' RACE reads with MiXCR anew, one entry per CDR3 protein. The data contain approximately 960,000 distinct CDR3 sequences, about 29% of them singletons. This CDR3 is 14 amino acids long. CDR1 and CDR2 (germline): SQVTM, ANQGSEA. Trimming pared 5 bases from V and 3 bases from J, leaving 15 bases between. These data originate in a study of blood T cells in healthy people across ages. Study background: For every two T cells, template switching captured about one barcoded beta molecule.

Each sample gave at least 6 million isolated PBMCs. Another study also made use of these data, one on T cells of mothers and their children. As that study records: M1S, a second-PCR primer, added sample barcodes and 2-4 random nucleotides.

The genes are TRBV29-1 and TRBJ2-3; D possibly uses TRBD1 or TRBD2 (5 bases each). Sample: blood. This TCR was sampled from a woman between 35 and 50 years old in good health. This CDR3 reads CSVSGTLKTDTQYF. CDR3 nucleotides: TGCAGCGTTTCCGGGACCCTTAAGACAGATACGCAGTATTTT.